These T cell receptor beta chains were read from a single sample in a study of blood T cells in healthy people across ages. TCRdb re-called the 5' RACE reads with MiXCR, one entry per CDR3 protein. This table holds more than 900,000 distinct CDR3 sequences, under 30% found once. The sample was also reused in another study, on T cells of mothers and their children.

Sequencing used blood. These receptors came from a girl aged 2 to 10 in good health. CDR3s include the opening cysteine and the closing phenylalanine or tryptophan. D genes are given only for firm matches. Clone size is not always given. Where it is, it says once, few, many or a class for expanded clones.

TRBV6-4	-	-	TRBJ2-3	TGTGCCAGCAGTGACTCGGCAGGAGATACGCAGTATTTT	CASSDSAGDTQYF
TRBV18	-	TRBD2	TRBJ2-7	TGTGCCAGCTCACCTAGCGGGGGTTTGGGCGAGCAGTACTTC	CASSPSGGLGEQYF
TRBV2	-	-	TRBJ2-1	TGTGCCAGCAGTTCCGCCCCCCGGCAGTTCTTC	CASSSAPRQFF
TRBV11-2	-	-	TRBJ2-3	TGTGCCAGCAGCTTAGAGCATCACCTCTCAGTCGGGGCAGATACGCAGTATTTT	CASSLEHHLSVGADTQYF
TRBV5-1	-	-	TRBJ1-1	TGCGCCAGCAGTAGCGGGGTTCGCGAAGGGAACACTGAAGCTTTCTTT	CASSSGVREGNTEAFF
TRBV29-1	-	-	TRBJ1-1	TGCAGCGTCGAAGGCCGCAGCGGGGACACTGAAGCTTTCTTT	CSVEGRSGDTEAFF
TRBV25-1	once	-	TRBJ2-2	TGTGCCAGCAGTGACCGGGACTTAAACACCGGGGAGCTGTTTTTT	CASSDRDLNTGELFF
TRBV4-2	-	-	TRBJ2-4	TGTGCCAGCAGCCAAGTGAGCGGACAAAACATTCAGTACTTC	CASSQVSGQNIQYF
TRBV5-5	-	-	TRBJ2-5	TGTGCCAGCAGCTTAAGGACAGCCCTCCAAGAGACCCAGTACTTC	CASSLRTALQETQYF
TRBV12-3/TRBV12-4	-	-	TRBJ2-7	TGTGCCAGCAGGGCCGGGGGACTGATCTCCTACGAGCAGTACTTC	CASRAGGLISYEQYF
TRBV27	-	TRBD1	TRBJ2-7	TGTGCCAGCAGTTTTTTGGGCAGGGGGCAAGGGGAGCAGTACTTC	CASSFLGRGQGEQYF
TRBV7-6	few	-	TRBJ2-3	TGTGCCAGCAGCTTACATCCAGGGTCAGATACGCAGTATTTT	CASSLHPGSDTQYF
TRBV2	-	-	TRBJ2-1	TGTGCCAGCAGTGTTTACGTCTCTTCCTACAATGAGCAGTTCTTC	CASSVYVSSYNEQFF
TRBV24-1	-	TRBD1	TRBJ2-1	TGTGCCACCAGTGCCCAGGGGGTAAATGAGCAGTTCTTC	CATSAQGVNEQFF
TRBV6-6	-	-	TRBJ2-5	TGTGCCAGCAAATCCGGGGCCCTCCAAGAGACCCAGTACTTC	CASKSGALQETQYF
TRBV7-9	-	-	TRBJ1-1	TGTGCCAGCAGCTTAGTATCCGGGGTCGGGGGAACTGAAGCTTTCTTT	CASSLVSGVGGTEAFF
TRBV5-6	few	-	TRBJ2-1	TGTGCCAGCAGCTGGCGGATACTTTACAATGAGCAGTTCTTC	CASSWRILYNEQFF
TRBV2	few	TRBD2	TRBJ2-1	TGTGCCAGCAGTGAACTCCTAGCGGGAGTACCACAGTTCTTC	CASSELLAGVPQFF
TRBV12-3/TRBV12-4	-	-	TRBJ2-5	TGTGCCAGCACCCTGACAGGAGAGACCCAGTACTTC	CASTLTGETQYF
TRBV14	many	-	TRBJ2-1	TGTGCCAGCAGCCAAGCAGGGCTGGTGAATGAGCAGTTCTTC	CASSQAGLVNEQFF
TRBV9	few	TRBD1	TRBJ2-5	TGTGCCAGCAGCGTCGATCCGGGACAGGGCGAGACCCAGTACTTC	CASSVDPGQGETQYF
TRBV5-1	-	TRBD1	TRBJ2-1	TGCGCCAGCAGCTTGGACCATGACGGGACAGGGAACAATGAGCAGTTCTTC	CASSLDHDGTGNNEQFF
TRBV5-1	few	-	TRBJ2-2	TGCGCCAGCAGCTTGGAGGCCCCCGGGGAGCTGTTTTTT	CASSLEAPGELFF
TRBV7-9	-	-	TRBJ1-1	TGTGCCAGCAGCCTCCCCCAGGAAATATACACTGAAGCTTTCTTT	CASSLPQEIYTEAFF
TRBV11-2	-	TRBD2	TRBJ2-5	TGTGCCAGCAGCCCCGGGACTAGCGGGGGACCGGAGACCCAGTACTTC	CASSPGTSGGPETQYF
TRBV25-1	-	-	TRBJ2-7	TGTGCCAGCAGTGGGGGACGGTCGAATAAGGACGAGCAGTACTTC	CASSGGRSNKDEQYF
TRBV6-1	many	-	TRBJ1-3	TGTGCCAGCGGAGGTCTCTTCCTTATCCGGAACACCATATATTTT	CASGGLFLIRNTIYF
TRBV5-1	-	-	TRBJ2-7	TGCGCCAGCGGCTTGGTTACCGGGACCGTTAACTACGAGCAGTACTTC	CASGLVTGTVNYEQYF
TRBV20-1	many	-	TRBJ1-2	TGCAGCACGACCCCTAACTATGGCTACACCTTC	CSTTPNYGYTF
TRBV12-3/TRBV12-4	-	-	TRBJ2-1	TGTGCCAGCAGTTTGGTAAAGGGCCCTTGGGATGAGCAGTTCTTC	CASSLVKGPWDEQFF
TRBV5-1	-	-	TRBJ2-7	TGCGCCAGCAGCCCTGAAGAACCCTACGAGCAGTACTTC	CASSPEEPYEQYF
TRBV6-1	few	-	TRBJ1-3	TGTGCCAGCACTTTCGGAAACACCATATATTTT	CASTFGNTIYF
TRBV12-3/TRBV12-4	-	TRBD2	TRBJ2-5	TGTGCCAGCAGTCCCCGGGGGACTAGCGGGAGAGGAAGTCGAGGAGAGACCCAGTACTTC	CASSPRGTSGRGSRGETQYF
TRBV28	-	TRBD1	TRBJ2-7	TGTGCCAGCAGTTGTTCGGCAGGGGGCCCCTACGAGCAGTACTTC	CASSCSAGGPYEQYF
TRBV29-1	-	TRBD2	TRBJ2-7	TGCAGCGCTCTCGGGGGGGAAACCGAGCAGTACTTC	CSALGGETEQYF
TRBV6-5	few	-	TRBJ1-2	TGTGCCAGCAGTCTCGGGGGCTGGGATGGCTACACCTTC	CASSLGGWDGYTF
TRBV14	few	-	TRBJ1-4	TGTGCCAGCAGCCAAGATACAATGGCGGACCGTAATGAAAAACTGTTTTTT	CASSQDTMADRNEKLFF
TRBV29-1	-	-	TRBJ2-4	TGCAGCGTGGGACGGAGAGACATTCGGTACTTC	CSVGRRDIRYF
TRBV7-2	few	TRBD1	TRBJ1-4	TGTGCCAGCACGCTGGCAGGGGGAGGTGAAAAACTGTTTTTT	CASTLAGGGEKLFF
TRBV29-1	-	-	TRBJ1-2	TGCAGCGTTGATGACGACGAGGATGCTGGCTACACCTTC	CSVDDDEDAGYTF
TRBV27	-	-	TRBJ1-4	TGTGCCAGCAGTTTTTTCAGTGCAACTAATGAAAAACTGTTTTTT	CASSFFSATNEKLFF
TRBV4-1	-	-	TRBJ2-5	TGCGCCAGCAGCGATTGGGGGGACGGGACCCAGTACTTC	CASSDWGDGTQYF
TRBV28	-	TRBD1	TRBJ2-7	TGTGCCAGCAGTTTAGATAAGACAGGGTACAGCTCCTACGAGCAGTACTTC	CASSLDKTGYSSYEQYF
TRBV24-1	-	-	TRBJ2-1	TGTGCCACCAGTGATCCCGTCGCGGGGAGCTCCTACAATGAGCAGTTCTTC	CATSDPVAGSSYNEQFF
TRBV4-1	few	-	TRBJ1-2	TGCGCCAGCAGCCAGGGGGTAGGAAATGGCTACACCTTC	CASSQGVGNGYTF
TRBV4-1	-	-	TRBJ1-5	TGCGCCAGCTCCGTTACAGAAAACAATCAGCCCCAGCATTTT	CASSVTENNQPQHF
TRBV20-1	-	TRBD1	TRBJ2-7	TGCAGTGCAACAGGGGACGGCTACGAGCAGTGCTTC	CSATGDGYEQCF
TRBV20-1	few	-	TRBJ1-6	TGCAGTGCTAGAGCCAGAGAACAGGGACTAACTTCACCCCTCCACTTT	CSARAREQGLTSPLHF
TRBV6-5	-	-	TRBJ2-2	TGTGCCAGCAGTTCCGAGGGGGGGGGGACAGGCGCTAACACCGGGGAGCTGTTTTTT	CASSSEGGGTGANTGELFF
TRBV25-1	-	-	TRBJ2-5	TGTGCCAGCGCGGGGTGGGGGACCCAGTACTTC	CASAGWGTQYF